This T cell receptor (beta chain) was sequenced during a study of blood T cell repertoires in COVID-19. Across the whole study: Donors in the United States, Italy and Spain gave samples during acute or convalescent COVID-19.

Assay used: immunoSEQ multiplex PCR; TCRdb lists only in-frame clones, some missing. The repertoire holds around 130,000 clones, with approximately 84% as singletons. V lost 5 bases and J lost 0, with 11 bases in between. CDR3 size: 14 residues. CDR1 and CDR2 from the germline V gene are MNHEY and SMNVEV (reference sequence). This clonotype was sampled from a woman aged 50 to 65 who had recovered from COVID-19. The chain links TRBV27 to TRBJ2-7; a possible D gene is TRBD2 (5 bases). Sequencing used peripheral blood. CDR3 amino acids: CASSPQRISYEQYF. The CDR3 DNA is TGTGCCAGCAGTCCCCAGCGGATCTCCTACGAGCAGTACTTC.